The rows below give T cell receptor beta chains drawn from one sample of a study of cytomegalovirus exposure and HLA in healthy donors. Using immunoSEQ multiplex PCR, the repertoire was profiled, and TCRdb retains in-frame clones only, with some absent. The repertoire holds about 190,000 clones, with about 81% as singletons. The sequenced sample consisted of PBMCs. The receptors come from a woman under 30 in good health and CMV-seronegative. The CDR3 runs from the conserved cysteine through the conserved F or W. Clone size is given for some rows only: seen once, a few or many times, or a class if the clone is expanded.

J: TRBJ1-4
size: once
V: TRBV27
CDR3: CASSLSMGTGSGKLFF

J: TRBJ1-2
size: -
V: TRBV5-1
CDR3: CASSGGTGGHGYTF

J: TRBJ1-2
size: -
V: TRBV28
CDR3: CASSRDYNYGYTF

J: TRBJ1-1
size: -
V: TRBV28
CDR3: CASATGVRGKVEAFF

J: TRBJ1-1
size: once
V: TRBV29-1
CDR3: CSVDREMNTEAFF

J: TRBJ1-2
size: -
V: TRBV6-4
CDR3: CASSDTADSPGYGYTF

J: TRBJ1-4
size: -
V: TRBV18
CDR3: CASSPPAGNGEKLFF

J: TRBJ2-1
size: -
V: TRBV6-6
CDR3: CASSEEANPANEQFF

J: TRBJ2-7
size: -
V: TRBV7-3
CDR3: CASSPSPRGDEQYF

J: TRBJ1-5
size: few
V: TRBV6-5
CDR3: CASTRSLNQPQHF

J: TRBJ2-7
size: -
V: TRBV18
CDR3: CASSPGTSGVYEQYF

J: TRBJ1-2
size: -
V: TRBV2
CDR3: CASSSGLLNYGYTF

J: TRBJ1-2
size: -
V: TRBV6-4
CDR3: CASSRQGAGYGYTF

J: TRBJ1-6
size: -
V: TRBV5-6
CDR3: CASSLSGTGALLYNSPLHF

J: TRBJ2-7
size: -
V: TRBV2
CDR3: CASSYRTGVYEQYF

J: TRBJ2-1
size: -
V: TRBV9
CDR3: CASSVGGFSYNEQFF

J: TRBJ2-5
size: -
V: TRBV6-1
CDR3: CASGLAGGPQETQYF

J: TRBJ1-5
size: -
V: TRBV5-8
CDR3: CASAKGALYIQPQHF

J: TRBJ2-3
size: -
V: TRBV27
CDR3: CASSQRRGADTQYF

J: TRBJ2-5
size: -
V: TRBV6-5
CDR3: CASSSPDRGISETQYF

J: TRBJ1-5
size: -
V: TRBV4-2
CDR3: CASSQDGAGINQPQHF

J: TRBJ1-1
size: -
V: TRBV7-9
CDR3: CASRGGAQTEAFF

J: -
size: -
V: TRBV25-1
CDR3: CASSVGLGTAHYEQYF

J: TRBJ1-4
size: -
V: TRBV27
CDR3: CASKWGAAATNEKLFF

J: TRBJ2-5
size: -
V: TRBV11-2
CDR3: CASSLDLDVFQETQYF

J: TRBJ1-4
size: few
V: TRBV6-5
CDR3: CASTWTGDSRKLFF

J: TRBJ1-1
size: -
V: TRBV2
CDR3: CASSLEESGTEAFF

J: TRBJ2-3
size: -
V: TRBV7-9
CDR3: CASSRSGGVADTQYF